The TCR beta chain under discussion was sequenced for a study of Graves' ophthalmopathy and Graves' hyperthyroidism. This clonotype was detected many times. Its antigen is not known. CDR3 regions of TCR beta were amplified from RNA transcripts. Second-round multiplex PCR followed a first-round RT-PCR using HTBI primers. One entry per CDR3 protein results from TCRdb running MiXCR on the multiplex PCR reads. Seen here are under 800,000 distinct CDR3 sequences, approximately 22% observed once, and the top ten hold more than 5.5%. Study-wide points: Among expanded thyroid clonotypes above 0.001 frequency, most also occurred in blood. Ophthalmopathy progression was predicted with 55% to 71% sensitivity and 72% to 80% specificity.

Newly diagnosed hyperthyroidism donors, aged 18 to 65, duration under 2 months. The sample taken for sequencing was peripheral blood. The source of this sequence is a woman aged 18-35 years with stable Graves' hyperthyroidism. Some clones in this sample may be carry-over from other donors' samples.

CDR3 bases: TGTGCCAGCAGTTCGAATTGGCAAGAGACCCAGTACTTC. Amino acids: CASSSNWQETQYF. This chain links TRBV6-2 or TRBV6-3 with TRBJ2-5; D is ambiguous. V dropped 4 bases and J dropped 2 bases, with 8 bases sitting between them. Germline assignment: CDR1 MNHEY and CDR2 SVGEGT. The CDR3 loop spans 13 amino acids.